These 20 T cell receptor beta chains originate from one sample sequenced in a study of blood T cell repertoires in COVID-19. Profiled with immunoSEQ multiplex PCR; TCRdb holds only in-frame clones, not every one. The sample includes about 250,000 clones, around 88% of them seen just once. The sequenced material came from peripheral blood. Every receptor here comes from a woman between 25 and 40 years old with COVID-19, enrolled during active disease.

The V call is TRBV6-2 or TRBV6-3, the J call TRBJ2-5, with TRBD2 identical over 10 bases. Germline-derived CDR1 and CDR2 are MNHEY and SVGEGT. J was trimmed by 7 bases and V by 4 bases; bases with no gene match: 9. This CDR3 region has 15 residues. CDR3 sequence (DNA): TGTGCCAGCAGTTTTGAGCGGGAGGGACGGGGGACCCAGTACTTC. Translated: CASSFEREGRGTQYF.

The chain carries TRBV7-9 and TRBJ2-1, with D hard to call. CDR1 and CDR2 (germline): SEHNR, FQNEAQ (reference sequence). CDR3 length: 13 amino acids. V was clipped by 2 bases and J by 7 bases, with 9 bases between them. The CDR3 region has the DNA TGTGCCAGCAGCTTACCTATCGGGAATGAGCAGTTCTTC. It is translated as CASSLPIGNEQFF. Using reference TRBV7-9 and TRBJ2-1 for the parts outside the CDR3, the full variable domain is DTGVSQNPRHKITKRGQNVTFRCDPISEHNRLYWYRQTLGQGPEFLTYFQNEAQLEKSRLLSDRFSAERPKGSFSTLEIQRTEQGDSAMYLCASSLPIGNEQFFGPGTRLTVL.

The chain couples TRBV4-1 to TRBJ2-5; 8 bases align to TRBD2. The V gene end was trimmed by 8 bases and the J gene end by 1 base; junction bases not matched to a gene: 3. The CDR3 is 13 amino acids. From germline, CDR1 is MGHRA and CDR2 YSYEKL. The CDR3 reads CASSGTSQETQYF. The CDR3 coding sequence is TGCGCCAGCTCAGGGACTAGCCAAGAGACCCAGTACTTC.

The rearrangement uses TRBV7-2 and TRBJ2-1; possibly TRBD1 for D (6 bases). Trimming cost V 5 bases and J 10 bases, with 12 bases left between them. Per the germline V gene, CDR1 is SGHTA and CDR2 is FQGNSA. This CDR3 region has 12 residues. CDR3 sequence (DNA): TGTGCCAGCAGCCCCAGGACAGTAGAGCAGTTCTTC. This encodes CASSPRTVEQFF.

The chain uses TRBV11-2 and TRBJ2-5; TRBD2 aligns across 9 bases. The germline gives CDR1 SGHAT, CDR2 FQNNGV. V dropped 4 bases and J dropped 4; count of bases not matched to a gene: 16. The CDR3 has 18 amino acids. The CDR3 sequence is CASSSARRLAEGRETQYF. The CDR3 coding sequence is TGTGCCAGCAGCTCGGCTCGAAGACTAGCGGAGGGGAGAGAGACCCAGTACTTC.

The gene calls are TRBV28 and TRBJ2-5; the match to TRBD2 covers 8 bases. CDR1 and CDR2 from the germline V gene are MDHEN and SYDVKM. Germline trimming cut 4 bases from V and 4 bases from J; bases unmatched to any gene: 8. The CDR3 length is 15 residues. The CDR3 DNA follows: TGTGCCAGCAGTTACGGGACTAGTCCTGGAGAGACCCAGTACTTC. Encoded protein: CASSYGTSPGETQYF.

This chain uses TRBV5-4 with TRBJ1-3, with D possibly being TRBD1 (6 bases). The CDR3 runs to 16 residues. Germline-derived CDR1 and CDR2 are SGHNT and YYREEE (reference sequence). Trimming pared 0 bases from V and 0 bases from J, leaving 10 bases between. The CDR3 DNA reads as TGTGCCAGCAGCTTGGGACAGGCCCTCTCTGGAAACACCATATATTTT. Translated, it gives CASSLGQALSGNTIYF.

The chain joins TRBV6-4 to TRBJ1-2; possible D gene TRBD1, 6 bases. From germline, CDR1 is MRHNA and CDR2 SNTAGT. The CDR3 totals 14 residues. The V end lost 5 bases, the J end lost 1 base, and 11 bases lay between the germline ends. The CDR3 here is CASSPGQSNYGYTF. The CDR3 bases are TGTGCCAGCAGTCCCGGACAGAGTAACTATGGCTACACCTTC.

The chain is built from TRBV7-6 and TRBJ2-1, with 9 nucleotides matching TRBD2. V trimming: 2 bases; J trimming: 5 bases; junction bases outside the gene matches: 4. The germline CDR1 and CDR2 sequences are SGHVS and FNYEAQ. The CDR3 has 15 residues. The DNA for the CDR3 is TGTGCCAGCAGCTTAATAGCGGGAGTTAACAATGAGCAGTTCTTC. As protein: CASSLIAGVNNEQFF.

The chain has TRBV5-8 and TRBJ1-1; D may be TRBD1 (5 bases). Germline CDR1 SGHTS, CDR2 YDEGEE. V shed 3 bases and J shed 0 bases, with 12 bases lying between them. The CDR3 length is 15 residues. The CDR3 is CASSSPTALNTEAFF. The CDR3 DNA reads TGTGCCAGCAGCTCCCCGACAGCATTGAACACTGAAGCTTTCTTT. Supplemented by reference TRBV5-8 and TRBJ1-1, the full variable domain reads EAGVTQSPTHLIKTRGQQATLRCSPISGHTSVYWYQQALGLGLQFLLWYDEGEERNRGNFPPRFSGRQFPNYSSELNVNALELEDSALYLCASSSPTALNTEAFFGQGTRLTVV.

This chain connects TRBV2 to TRBJ2-3, with 9 positions matching TRBD2. Germline loops: CDR1 SNHLY, CDR2 FYNNEI. The CDR3 is made up of 13 amino acids. Trimming took 9 bases from V and 6 from J; bases not matched to a gene: 7. CDR3 region: CASSGGSPDTQYF. The CDR3 DNA reads TGTGCCAGTAGCGGGGGTTCTCCGGATACGCAGTATTTT. Filled out from reference TRBV2 and TRBJ2-3, the complete variable domain reads EPEVTQTPSHQVTQMGQEVILRCVPISNHLYFYWYRQILGQKVEFLVSFYNNEISEKSEIFDDQFSVERPDGSNFTLKIRSTKLEDSAMYFCASSGGSPDTQYFGPGTRLTVL.

The chain has TRBV28 and TRBJ1-2; D is possibly TRBD1 (6 bases). The germline V and J ends were trimmed by 6 bases and 4 bases, with 12 bases remaining between them. CDR1 and CDR2 (germline): MDHEN, SYDVKM. This CDR3 is built from 13 residues. As DNA, the CDR3 is TGTGCCAGCAGGAAAGACAGGTTCTATGGCTACACCTTC. Translation gives CASRKDRFYGYTF.

J is TRBJ2-1 and V is TRBV16, with 8 bases fitting TRBD2. Per germline, CDR1 KGHSY and CDR2 FQNENV. V lost 1 base to trimming and J lost 1 base; unmatched junction nucleotides: 6. The CDR3 contains 17 residues. CDR3 sequence: CASSQYLGRGSYNEQFF. DNA of the CDR3: TGTGCCAGCAGCCAATACCTCGGGAGGGGGTCCTACAATGAGCAGTTCTTC. The complete variable domain, with remaining parts taken from reference TRBV16 and TRBJ2-1, reads GEEVAQTPKHLVRGEGQKAKLYCAPIKGHSYVFWYQQVLKNEFKFLISFQNENVFDETGMPKERFSAKCLPNSPCSLEIQATKLEDSAVYFCASSQYLGRGSYNEQFFGPGTRLTVL.

The chain has TRBV19 and TRBJ1-4, with D possibly matching TRBD1 (6 bases). From germline, CDR1 is LNHDA and CDR2 SQIVND (reference sequence). V was clipped by 6 bases and J by 0 bases, with 17 bases between them. CDR3 length equals 17 residues. DNA for the CDR3: TGTGCCAGTAGCCGCACCAGGGGAACAACAACTAATGAAAAACTGTTTTTT. Amino acids: CASSRTRGTTTNEKLFF. Variable domain in full (rest from reference TRBV19 and TRBJ1-4): DGGITQSPKYLFRKEGQNVTLSCEQNLNHDAMYWYRQDPGQGLRLIYYSQIVNDFQKGDIAEGYSVSREKKESFPLTVTSAQKNPTAFYLCASSRTRGTTTNEKLFFGSGTQLSVL.

This clone showed up just once. The genes are TRBV27 and TRBJ1-1; TRBD1 agrees at 7 bases. Germline V gene data show CDR1 as MNHEY and CDR2 as SMNVEV (reference sequence). This CDR3 has 15 amino acids. With 7 bases clipped from V and 3 bases from J, the junction kept 11 bases outside the gene matches. The CDR3 DNA reads TGTGCCAGCAACTCCGCACAGGGGCTGCACACTGAAGCTTTCTTT. It translates to CASNSAQGLHTEAFF.

This sequence joins TRBV5-1 and TRBJ1-2; D remains ambiguous. Germline-derived CDR1 and CDR2 are SGHRS and YFSETQ. V was cut by 4 bases and J by 0 bases, with 22 bases left in between. The CDR3 loop spans 18 amino acids. For the CDR3, the DNA is TGCGCCAGCAGCCCCTCGGACGGGAAACTCCCTGCTAACTATGGCTACACCTTC. Translating it yields CASSPSDGKLPANYGYTF.

The V and J genes are TRBV18 and TRBJ2-1; 7 bases line up with TRBD2. Germline trimming cut 4 bases from V and 0 bases from J; bases unmatched to any gene: 3. This CDR3 contains 15 residues. Germline CDR1 KGHSH, CDR2 LQKENI. The CDR3 region has the DNA TGTGCCAGCTCACGGGACTACAGCTCCTACAATGAGCAGTTCTTC. Translating gives CASSRDYSSYNEQFF.

The chain combines TRBV4-3 with TRBJ1-5; 7 nucleotides align to TRBD1. J was trimmed by 4 bases and V by 4 bases; bases with no gene match: 7. Germline V gene data show CDR1 as LGHNA and CDR2 as YSLEER. The CDR3 length is 15 residues. The CDR3 coding sequence is TGCGCCAGCAGCCCGCGGACAGGACGAAATCAGCCCCAGCATTTT. It specifies CASSPRTGRNQPQHF.

In this sample, this clone turned up a few times. V and J are TRBV19 and TRBJ2-2; D might be TRBD2 (5 bases). CDR1 and CDR2 (germline): LNHDA, SQIVND (reference sequence). V gave up 3 bases and J gave up 2 bases, with 13 bases separating them. The length of the CDR3 is 16 residues. The CDR3 sequence: CASSIYGLKNTGELFF. In DNA, the CDR3 is TGTGCCAGTAGTATCTACGGACTTAAAAACACCGGGGAGCTGTTTTTT.

This clone is a singleton in its sample. The J gene is TRBJ1-1, the V gene TRBV11-2; 9 bases match TRBD1. The CDR3 is made up of 13 amino acids. V lost 5 bases to trimming and J lost 6 bases; unmatched junction nucleotides: 4. In germline, CDR1 is SGHAT, CDR2 FQNNGV. CDR3 loop: CASSAQGASEAFF. The CDR3, as DNA: TGTGCCAGCAGCGCACAGGGGGCATCTGAAGCTTTCTTT.